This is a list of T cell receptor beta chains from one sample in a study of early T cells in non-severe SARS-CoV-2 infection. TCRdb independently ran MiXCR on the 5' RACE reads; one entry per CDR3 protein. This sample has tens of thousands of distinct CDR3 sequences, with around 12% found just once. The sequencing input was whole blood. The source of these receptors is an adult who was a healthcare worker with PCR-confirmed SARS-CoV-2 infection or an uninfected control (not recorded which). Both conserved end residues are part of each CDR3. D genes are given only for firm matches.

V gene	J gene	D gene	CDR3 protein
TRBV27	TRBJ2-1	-	CASSSGLSFNEQFF
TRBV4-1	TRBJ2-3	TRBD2	CASSQSGLAMGTDTQYF
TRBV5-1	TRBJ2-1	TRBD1	CASSDGQGYNEQFF
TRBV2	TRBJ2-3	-	CASCRGEVTDTQYF
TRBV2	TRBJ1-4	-	CASKGPGPSATNEKLFF
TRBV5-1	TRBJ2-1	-	CASSLQGSKSSYNEQFF
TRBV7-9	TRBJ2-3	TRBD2	CASSLALTGGIDTQYF
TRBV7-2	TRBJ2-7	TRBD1	CASSSSTGVSYEQYF
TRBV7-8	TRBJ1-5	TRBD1	CASSLQGVGGQPQHF
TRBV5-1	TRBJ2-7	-	CASSPSAVSSYEQYF
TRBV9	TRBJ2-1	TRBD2	CASSVVGSGSYNEQFF
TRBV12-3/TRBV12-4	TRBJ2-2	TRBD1	CASSLSAGGASGELFF